This T cell receptor (beta chain) stems from a study of T cells in Graves' hyperthyroidism and ophthalmopathy. Overall study context: Peripheral blood specimens were obtained at initial diagnosis, prior to any treatment.

This clonotype was detected only a few times. This CDR3 comprises 16 residues. CDR1 and CDR2 (germline): KGHSH, LQKENI. Trimming took 1 base from V and 5 from J, leaving 18 bases between them. TCR beta CDR3 regions were amplified from RNA. The HTBI primer set was used in a first-round RT-PCR of the TCR CDR3. From the multiplex PCR reads, TCRdb called clonotypes with MiXCR, one entry per CDR3 protein. Here the sample spans more than 350,000 distinct CDR3 sequences, roughly 15% being singletons. Sequencing input: blood. V gene TRBV18 combines with J gene TRBJ2-7; maybe TRBD2 (6 bases). This clonotype was sampled from a woman in her sixties with Graves' ophthalmopathy. This chain's CDR3 is CASSPLREPTINEQYF. The CDR3 bases are TGTGCCAGCTCACCACTCCGGGAGCCAACTATAAACGAGCAGTACTTC.